This T cell receptor (beta chain) stems from a study of T cell changes during pregnancy in multiple sclerosis. Method: immunoSEQ multiplex PCR; TCRdb's copy keeps in-frame clones and lacks some. Of 45,000 to 50,000 clones listed, around 92% are singletons. Trimming removed 8 bases at V and 6 bases at J, with 13 bases between. The germline gives CDR1 SEHNR, CDR2 FQNEAQ (reference sequence). This CDR3 has 12 residues. The origin of this receptor is a female donor with multiple sclerosis, enrolled in a pregnancy study. Sequenced here: CD8+ T cells from peripheral blood mononuclear cells, sampled after pregnancy. The chain has TRBV7-9 and TRBJ1-1; tentative D call: TRBD1 (6 bases). The CDR3 DNA reads TGTGCCAGCGAGCTAGGGGGACCTGAAGCTTTCTTT. This encodes CASELGGPEAFF.